Reported below is one TCR beta chain. The antigen remains undetermined. These data originate in a study of human thymus T cells. Study-level points and caveats: Apparent skewing of V and J gene usage characterized both thymic and blood repertoires. As related research reported, thymic repertoires overlapped highly among unrelated individuals.

V was cut by 0 bases and J by 0 bases, with 14 bases left in between. The CDR3 contains 18 residues. Germline CDR1 MNHEY, CDR2 SMNVEV (reference sequence). Here immunoSEQ multiplex PCR was the method, and the copy in TCRdb shows in-frame clones only, minus some. This sample has some 80,000 clones, with roughly 97% found just once. Resected material from corrective heart surgery provided the thymus tissue analysed. Sequenced material: thymus tissue. The chain uses TRBV27 and TRBJ1-4; maybe TRBD1 (5 bases). This TCR came from a boy less than two years old with a congenital heart defect but otherwise immunologically healthy. DNA of the CDR3: TGTGCCAGCAGTTTATCGCTAAGGGGACGTGCAACTAATGAAAAACTGTTTTTT. This gives the protein CASSLSLRGRATNEKLFF.